Listed below are T cell receptor beta chains from one sample, sequenced in a study of T-cell reconstitution after alpha-beta-depleted transplantation in children. TCRdb recomputed calls from the PCR reads with MiXCR, one row per CDR3 protein. The sample carries about 110,000 distinct CDR3 sequences, approximately 10% recorded once. The specimen was PBMCs from the stem cell graft donor, collected from the stem cell graft. These receptors all stem from a human donor who donated a stem cell graft to a child with acute lymphoblastic leukemia. Each CDR3 is given with its conserved first and last residue. The order of the fields is clone size, J gene, D gene, V gene, CDR3 DNA, CDR3 protein. The D gene is left open where the match is weak. Only some rows state a clone size, as once, few, many or a class for expanded clones.

many	TRBJ2-1	TRBD1	TRBV6-2/TRBV6-3	TGTGCCGCCCTATCTCGGGACAGGGGGTCCTACAATGAGCAGTTCTTC	CAALSRDRGSYNEQFF
many	TRBJ1-3	NA	TRBV7-6	TGTGCCAGCAGCTTAGGCGCTGGTTCCTCTGGAAACACCATATATTTT	CASSLGAGSSGNTIYF
NA	TRBJ2-1	TRBD1	TRBV6-2/TRBV6-3	TGTGCCAGCAGACGGACAGGGATTTTCTACAATGAGCAGTTCTTC	CASRRTGIFYNEQFF
many	TRBJ1-5	TRBD1	TRBV6-5	TGTGCCAGCAGTTACCCGGCCGGCAGGGGGGCAAATCAGCCCCAGCATTTT	CASSYPAGRGANQPQHF
many	TRBJ1-1	TRBD1	TRBV9	TGTGCCAGCAGCCCAGGACAGGGGGTCACTGAAGCTTTCTTT	CASSPGQGVTEAFF
many	TRBJ2-1	TRBD1	TRBV12-3/TRBV12-4	TGTGCCAGCAGTTTCCGACAGGGTGGGGCGGGTGAGCAGTTCTTC	CASSFRQGGAGEQFF
many	TRBJ2-7	NA	TRBV11-2	TGTGCCAGCAGCACAACTAGCGTTTCCCGGGGGCGCACCTACGAGCAGTACTTC	CASSTTSVSRGRTYEQYF
NA	TRBJ2-5	NA	TRBV5-4	TGTGCCTGCCACGGGGATCAAGAGACCCAGTACTTC	CACHGDQETQYF
NA	TRBJ2-1	NA	TRBV11-2	TGTTCCAGCAGCTCCTCGGGGGCTCAGGAGGGATACAATGAGCAGTTCTTC	CSSSSSGAQEGYNEQFF
many	TRBJ2-3	TRBD2	TRBV6-2/TRBV6-3	TGTGCCAGCAGTCGACCGACTAGCGGGGGATTGCCTAGCACAGATACGCAGTATTTT	CASSRPTSGGLPSTDTQYF
NA	TRBJ2-1	TRBD2	TRBV4-1	TGCGCCAGCAGCCCCGTGCCGGGACTAGCGGGAGGTAACTCCTACAATGAGCAGTTCTTC	CASSPVPGLAGGNSYNEQFF
many	TRBJ1-3	NA	TRBV18	TGTGCCAGCTCACAATCAATCTCCGGCAGATTTGGAAACACCATATATTTT	CASSQSISGRFGNTIYF
many	TRBJ2-1	NA	TRBV5-1	TGCGCCAGCAGCTTCACCACGGGGAATGAGCAGTTCTTC	CASSFTTGNEQFF
many	TRBJ2-7	TRBD1	TRBV6-2/TRBV6-3	TGTGCCAGCAGTTACTCGACTACAGGGGGGCAGTACTTC	CASSYSTTGGQYF
few	TRBJ2-5	TRBD2	TRBV7-3	TGTGCCAGCAGCCCACTAGCGGGGGAAGAGACCCAGTACTTC	CASSPLAGEETQYF
few	TRBJ2-3	NA	TRBV7-9	TGTGCCAGCAGCTCCCTCCAGGGGGGGTTGACAGATACGCAGTATTTT	CASSSLQGGLTDTQYF
NA	TRBJ1-2	TRBD1	TRBV28	TGTGCCAGCAGTTTCCGCGACAGGGCCCCATGGGGGGGCTACACCTTC	CASSFRDRAPWGGYTF
many	TRBJ2-1	TRBD2	TRBV5-1	TGCGCCAGCAGCTTGCCAAATCTAGCGGGAGGATTTGGTGAGCAGTTCTTC	CASSLPNLAGGFGEQFF
NA	TRBJ1-2	NA	TRBV3-1	TGTGCCACCTCCTCGAACCGGGCCAACGATGGCTACACCTTC	CATSSNRANDGYTF
many	TRBJ2-1	TRBD1	TRBV5-1	TGCGCCAGCAGCTTGGAGGGACAGGAGAACAATGAGCAGTTCTTC	CASSLEGQENNEQFF
many	TRBJ1-5	TRBD1	TRBV29-1	TGCAGCGTGGTGACAGGGCTGAGCAATCAGCCCCAGCATTTT	CSVVTGLSNQPQHF
many	TRBJ1-6	NA	TRBV30	TGTGCCTGGAGTGTATTATCAGGCGAGGAATCACCCCTCCACTTT	CAWSVLSGEESPLHF
many	TRBJ2-7	NA	TRBV4-3	TGCGCCAGCAGCCCAACCAGCCATCCCCCCTACGAGCAGTACTTC	CASSPTSHPPYEQYF
NA	TRBJ2-1	TRBD2	TRBV7-3	TGTGCCAGCAGCTTAACCAACTTCCCAGCGGGAGTGACCTACAATGAGCAGTTCTTC	CASSLTNFPAGVTYNEQFF
NA	TRBJ1-4	NA	TRBV30	TGTGCCTGGAATCCCCTAGGCCCTAATGAAAAACTGTTTTTT	CAWNPLGPNEKLFF
NA	TRBJ2-1	NA	TRBV12-5	TGTGCTAGTGGACTTACGGGGTACAATGAGCAGTTCTTC	CASGLTGYNEQFF
many	TRBJ1-5	TRBD1	TRBV12-3/TRBV12-4	TGTGCCAGCAGTCAACCGGGACAGGGGTTAGGATATAGCAATCAGCCCCAGCATTTT	CASSQPGQGLGYSNQPQHF
few	TRBJ2-7	NA	TRBV3-1	TGTGCCTGCACCCAAGAATCGGAGAGAGGCAGGGCCAGCTACGAGCAGTACTTC	CACTQESERGRASYEQYF
many	TRBJ1-5	NA	TRBV12-3/TRBV12-4	TGTGCCAGCAGTTTTTTGGACACCAATCAGCCCCAGCATTTT	CASSFLDTNQPQHF
NA	TRBJ2-3	NA	TRBV5-4	TGTGCCAGCAGCCCGGAGGAGGGAAGCACAGATACGCAGTATTTT	CASSPEEGSTDTQYF
many	TRBJ1-5	NA	TRBV20-1	TGCAGTGCCTCAATGGGAGGGAGCAATCAGCCCCAGCATTTT	CSASMGGSNQPQHF
many	TRBJ2-2	TRBD2	TRBV9	TGTGCCAGCAGCTCTAGACTAGCGCGGACCGGGGAGCTGTTTTTT	CASSSRLARTGELFF
many	TRBJ1-6	NA	TRBV28	TGTGCCAGCAGTTCGGAAGTGTTGATGGGTTCACCCCTCCACTTT	CASSSEVLMGSPLHF
many	TRBJ2-2	TRBD2	TRBV6-4	TGTGCCAGCAGTGACTCGACTAGCGCCGGGGAGCTGTTTTTT	CASSDSTSAGELFF
many	TRBJ2-2	NA	TRBV5-1	TGCGCCAGCAGCTTGATCGCTAGCCTCGGTACCGGGGAGCTGTTTTTT	CASSLIASLGTGELFF
many	TRBJ1-4	NA	TRBV5-1	TGCGCCAGCAGCTTGGAACAGGTGTCGGCTAATGAAAAACTGTTTTTT	CASSLEQVSANEKLFF
many	TRBJ2-3	NA	TRBV20-1	TGCAGTGCTAGAGATCAGGAGGGCAGGAATACGCAGTATTTT	CSARDQEGRNTQYF
many	TRBJ2-1	NA	TRBV5-1	TGCGCCAGCAGCTTAAGACTAGTTGGCAATGAGCAGTTCTTC	CASSLRLVGNEQFF
NA	TRBJ2-7	TRBD1	TRBV11-3	TGTGCCAGCAGCCAAGGGGACAGGGCGTCCTTGCAGTACTTC	CASSQGDRASLQYF
many	TRBJ2-1	NA	TRBV20-1	TGCAGTGCCCCGGAGGGTATGATCTACAATGAGCAGTTCTTC	CSAPEGMIYNEQFF
many	TRBJ2-1	TRBD2	TRBV20-1	TGCAGTGCTCATGAGGCGGGAGGGCCTCCTGAGCAGTTCTTC	CSAHEAGGPPEQFF
many	TRBJ2-5	NA	TRBV7-2	TGTGCCAGCAGCTTAGTCGGGACCCAGTACTTC	CASSLVGTQYF
many	TRBJ2-3	NA	TRBV2	TGTGCCAGCCATAGGGTCACAGATACGCAGTATTTT	CASHRVTDTQYF
many	TRBJ2-2	NA	TRBV20-1	TGCAGTGCTAGAGATCGAGGGACTTCAGGAACCGGGGAGCTGTTTTTT	CSARDRGTSGTGELFF
many	TRBJ1-5	NA	TRBV20-1	TGCAGTGCTCGCCCAGGGTATAATCAGCCCCAGCATTTT	CSARPGYNQPQHF
many	TRBJ2-1	TRBD2	TRBV29-1	TGCAGCGTACATCAACTAGCGGGAGGATCCTACAATGAGCAGTTCTTC	CSVHQLAGGSYNEQFF
many	TRBJ2-2	TRBD1	TRBV5-6	TGTGCCAGCAGCCCTAGACAGGGGGTAATAGCCGGGGAGCTGTTTTTT	CASSPRQGVIAGELFF